This T cell receptor (beta chain) was identified during a study of blood T cell repertoires in COVID-19. Study overall: Nucleic acid was either cDNA or gDNA, and it came from T cells, B-cell-depleted T cells, or PBMCs.

Per the study methods: Reference gene primer amplification yielded estimated nucleated cell counts. Clones were read by immunoSEQ multiplex PCR, and TCRdb kept only the in-frame ones, dropping some. That table is the source of V, J and clone size, and D and trimming were worked out from the DNA. In the table there are about 200,000 clones, around 89% of which are singletons. Symptom resolution, clearance, or two negative PCRs marked the recovered donors of Cohort 3. The CDR3 is made up of 17 amino acids. V was shortened by 0 bases and J by 2 bases, with 13 bases between the two germline ends. The germline V gene has CDR1 LGHNA and CDR2 YNFKEQ.

The rearrangement uses TRBV4-2 and TRBJ2-2, with D perhaps TRBD2 (5 bases). The source of this sequence is a woman under 30 who had recovered from COVID-19. The source material was PBMCs or T cells enriched from blood (not recorded which). Here the CDR3 DNA reads TGTGCCAGCAGCCAAGATGAGGGCAGCCTCAACACCGGGGAGCTGTTTTTT. Translated: CASSQDEGSLNTGELFF.